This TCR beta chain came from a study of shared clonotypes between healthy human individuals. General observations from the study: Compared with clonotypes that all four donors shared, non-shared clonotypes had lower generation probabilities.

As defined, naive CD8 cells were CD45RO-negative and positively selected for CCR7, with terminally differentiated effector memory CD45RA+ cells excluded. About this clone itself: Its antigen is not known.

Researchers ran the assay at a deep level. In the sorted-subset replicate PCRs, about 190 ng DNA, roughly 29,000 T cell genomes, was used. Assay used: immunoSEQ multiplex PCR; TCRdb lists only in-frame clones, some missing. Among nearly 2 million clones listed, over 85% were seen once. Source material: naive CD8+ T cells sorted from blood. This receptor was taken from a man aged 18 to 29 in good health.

In DNA form, the CDR3 reads TGTGCCAGCAGCTTAGGAGCGGGAGGGGCCTACGAGCAGTACTTC. It codes for CASSLGAGGAYEQYF. This chain connects TRBV7-8 to TRBJ2-7, with 10 nucleotides matching TRBD2. V was clipped by 1 base and J by 2 bases; unmatched bases: 2. There are 15 residues in the CDR3. Germline V gene sequence: CDR1 SGHVS, CDR2 FQNEAQ.